This T cell receptor beta chain was obtained from a study of blood T cell repertoires in COVID-19. The repertoire was sequenced with immunoSEQ multiplex PCR; TCRdb's copy has only in-frame clones and lacks some. The repertoire includes hundreds of thousands of clones, 80% to 90% of them detected once, and around 2% sits in the top ten. This CDR3 has 13 residues. The germline V and J ends were trimmed by 3 bases and 4 bases, with 9 bases remaining between them. CDR1 is LNHNV and CDR2 is YYDKDF in the germline V gene (reference sequence). Ages ranged from roughly 18 to 95 years, with residence in 20 to 30 US areas.

The receptor's source is a middle-aged man in a cohort exposed to, infected with or recovered from COVID-19 (not recorded which). This chain uses TRBV15 with TRBJ1-2; unclear D gene. The sample consisted of PBMCs or T cells enriched from blood (not recorded which). CDR3 sequence: CATSSDTAYGYTF. CDR3 DNA sequence: TGTGCCACCAGCAGCGACACCGCCTATGGCTACACCTTC.